One and the same sample provided the 25 T cell receptor beta chains below, sequenced in a study of cytomegalovirus exposure and HLA in healthy donors. PCR primers comprised 60 Vbeta and 13 Jbeta primers. Profiled with immunoSEQ multiplex PCR; TCRdb holds only in-frame clones, not every one. The profile shows 90,000 to 120,000 clones, roughly three quarters of them singletons. The material sequenced was PBMCs. These receptors were obtained from a man aged 40-49 years in good health and CMV-seropositive.

This clone has ten or more counts. The CDR3 here is CASSTQGWDTQYF. CDR3 DNA: TGTGCCAGCAGCACGCAGGGCTGGGATACGCAGTATTTT. The chain employs TRBV5-8 and TRBJ2-3; weak D call: TRBD1 (5 bases). Germline CDR1 reads SGHTS; CDR2 reads YDEGEE. The CDR3 covers 13 residues. V shed 4 bases and J shed 6 bases, with 12 bases lying between them.

The chain carries TRBV7-6 and TRBJ1-5; D is ambiguous. Trimming left V 1 base short and J 7 bases short, with 8 bases between. Germline-derived CDR1 and CDR2 are SGHVS and FNYEAQ. The CDR3 runs to 13 residues. The CDR3 bases are TGTGCCAGCAGCTTAGGAGAGGAACAGCCCCAGCATTTT. It yields the protein CASSLGEEQPQHF.

The genes are TRBV9 and TRBJ1-2; TRBD1 matches 7 bases. J gave up 7 bases and V 3 bases, and 18 bases lay outside the gene matches. The CDR3 runs to 17 residues. Germline V CDR1 and CDR2: SGDLS, YYNGEE. CDR3 nucleotide sequence: TGTGCCAGCAGCGCCTCACCTCTGCTACAGGGGAATCGTGGCTACACCTTC. Amino acids: CASSASPLLQGNRGYTF. The whole variable domain, filled in from reference TRBV9 and TRBJ1-2, reads DSGVTQTPKHLITATGQRVTLRCSPRSGDLSVYWYQQSLDQGLQFLIQYYNGEERAKGNILERFSAQQFPDLHSELNLSSLELGDSALYFCASSASPLLQGNRGYTFGSGTRLTVV.

The chain carries TRBV30 and TRBJ1-1; possibly TRBD1 for D (6 bases). The CDR3 extends over 13 amino acids. In germline, CDR1 is GTSNPN, CDR2 SVGIG (reference sequence). With 2 bases removed from V and 6 bases from J, the gap between germline ends came to 13 bases. CDR3 coding DNA: TGTGCCTGGAGTCGGGGGGCACGGGCTGAAGCTTTCTTT. Its protein product is CAWSRGARAEAFF.

This clone was seen a single time. Germline is not matched at one junction end, which may reflect a read error. The chain joins TRBV13 to TRBJ2-1; 10 bases match TRBD2. CDR3 size: 16 residues. Germline V gene lookup returns CDR1 PRHDT and CDR2 FYEKMQ (reference sequence). The CDR3 nucleotides read TGTGCCAGCAGCGTAGGGGAGCGGGAGGGCCCCTATGAGCAGTTCTTC. Translating it yields CASSVGEREGPYEQFF. The entire variable domain, with the rest obtained from reference TRBV13 and TRBJ2-1, is as follows: AAGVIQSPRHLIKEKRETATLKCYPIPRHDTVYWYQQGPGQDPQFLISFYEKMQSDKGSIPDRFSAQQFSDYHSELNMSSLELGDSALYFCASSVGEREGPYEQFFGPGTRLTVL.

This chain connects TRBV27 to TRBJ2-1; tentative D call: TRBD2 (6 bases). CDR1 and CDR2 (germline): MNHEY, SMNVEV (reference sequence). Trimming took off 3 bases at V and 2 bases at J, with 14 bases between the two ends. The CDR3 runs to 16 residues. The CDR3 nucleotides are TGTGCCAGCAGTTTTAGAAACGGGAGCGCCTACAATGAGCAGTTCTTC. This gives the protein CASSFRNGSAYNEQFF.

This chain links TRBV6-1 with TRBJ1-4; D not certain. This CDR3 spans 17 amino acids. Germline V lookup: CDR1 MNHNS, CDR2 SASEGT. Trimming took 2 bases from V and 7 from J, leaving 20 bases between them. CDR3 in amino acids: CASSEHYPKRRTEKLFF. CDR3 DNA: TGTGCCAGCAGTGAACACTACCCAAAAAGAAGAACTGAAAAACTGTTTTTT.

This chain connects TRBV19 to TRBJ1-2, with 7 positions matching TRBD1. CDR3 length: 12 residues. From germline, CDR1 is LNHDA and CDR2 SQIVND (reference sequence). V shed 7 bases, J shed 4 bases, and the junction held 3 bases outside the gene matches. The CDR3 region is CASNRGGYGYTF. As DNA, the CDR3 is TGTGCCAGTAACAGGGGTGGCTATGGCTACACCTTC.

The table lists this clone with a count of one. The chain has TRBV7-2 and TRBJ2-1, with 9 bases aligning to TRBD2. This CDR3 spans 18 amino acids. CDR1 and CDR2 from the germline V gene are SGHTA and FQGNSA. After removal of 0 bases from V and 7 bases from J, the junction contained 13 bases not matched to a gene. CDR3 protein: CASSLAPWTGLARNEQFF. In DNA, the CDR3 is TGTGCCAGCAGCTTAGCGCCGTGGACGGGACTAGCTAGAAATGAGCAGTTCTTC.

V gene TRBV18 combines with J gene TRBJ2-7; a weak D match, TRBD1 (7 bases). Germline CDR1 is KGHSH and CDR2 is LQKENI. The CDR3 sequence is 13 residues long. Trimming removed 5 bases at V and 5 bases at J, with 13 bases between. CDR3 coding DNA: TGTGCCAGCTCATCCAGGGGGGACGACGAGCAGTACTTC. Amino acid sequence: CASSSRGDDEQYF.

As to this clone: Germline and junction disagree at one end, which may indicate a read error. The chain joins TRBV4-1 to TRBJ2-7; tentative D call: TRBD2 (6 bases). The CDR3 extends over 15 amino acids. Germline V gene data show CDR1 as MGHRA and CDR2 as YSYEKL. The CDR3 here is CASSQDGGVTYEQCF. The CDR3 DNA reads as TGCGCCAGCAGCCAAGACGGGGGAGTGACATACGAGCAGTGCTTC.

The chain has TRBV5-1 and TRBJ2-1; 7 bases are a match to TRBD2. Germline CDR1 reads SGHRS; CDR2 reads YFSETQ. The CDR3 totals 19 residues. With V trimmed by 4 bases and J by 0 bases, 16 bases remained unmatched. The CDR3 region has the DNA TGCGCCAGCAGCACCGGGACTAAAGCCTTACTGAGCTCCTACAATGAGCAGTTCTTC. This translates into CASSTGTKALLSSYNEQFF.

V is TRBV30 and J is TRBJ1-4; tentatively, D is TRBD1 (6 bases). This CDR3 comprises 15 residues. Germline V gene data show CDR1 as GTSNPN and CDR2 as SVGIG (reference sequence). V lost 0 bases to trimming and J lost 5 bases, with 13 bases between them. The CDR3 DNA is TGTGCCTGGAGTGTACTTCGGGACATAAATGAAAAACTGTTTTTT. This translates into CAWSVLRDINEKLFF.

CDR3: CASSISAGGITDTQYF. CDR3 sequence (DNA): TGTGCCAGTAGTATCTCGGCGGGAGGAATCACAGATACGCAGTATTTT. The rearrangement uses TRBV19 and TRBJ2-3; 8 nucleotides agree with TRBD2. Germline CDR1 LNHDA, CDR2 SQIVND (reference sequence). Unmatched junction bases numbered 7, after V lost 3 bases and J lost 2 bases. The length of the CDR3 is 16 residues. The whole variable domain, remainder taken from reference TRBV19 and TRBJ2-3, is DGGITQSPKYLFRKEGQNVTLSCEQNLNHDAMYWYRQDPGQGLRLIYYSQIVNDFQKGDIAEGYSVSREKKESFPLTVTSAQKNPTAFYLCASSISAGGITDTQYFGPGTRLTVL.

The chain recombines TRBV2 with TRBJ2-5; 11 nucleotides match TRBD2. The CDR3 runs 16 residues. Losses at the gene ends were 3 bases for V and 5 bases for J; bases not matched to a gene: 8. Germline V gene lookup returns CDR1 SNHLY and CDR2 FYNNEI. This CDR3 is CASSEQLAGEGETQYF. The CDR3 DNA sequence: TGTGCCAGCAGTGAGCAACTAGCGGGAGAGGGCGAGACCCAGTACTTC.

The chain carries TRBV6-5 and TRBJ2-7; 7 bases agree with TRBD1. The length of the CDR3 is 12 residues. In germline, CDR1 is MNHEY, CDR2 SVGAGI. V shed 5 bases, J shed 3 bases, and the junction held 1 base outside the gene matches. The DNA of the CDR3 is TGTGCCAGCAGTACAGGGGACTACGAGCAGTACTTC. Its protein is CASSTGDYEQYF.

V usage is TRBV6-5 and J usage is TRBJ1-5; TRBD1 agrees at 10 bases. Germline V gives CDR1 MNHEY, CDR2 SVGAGI. The V segment lost 5 bases and the J segment 3 bases; nucleotides outside the gene matches: 4. The CDR3 runs 15 residues. The CDR3 nucleotides read TGTGCCAGCAGTAAGGGACAGGGGCTCAATCAGCCCCAGCATTTT. Its protein product is CASSKGQGLNQPQHF.

The chain is built from TRBV6-1 and TRBJ1-2; tentative D call: TRBD1 (6 bases). Germline lookup yields CDR1 MNHNS and CDR2 SASEGT. The length of the CDR3 is 15 residues. V was shortened by 0 bases and J by 5 bases, with 13 bases between the two germline ends. CDR3 sequence (DNA): TGTGCCAGCAGTGAAGCCCAGGGGCCTTTTTATGGCTACACCTTC. Translating it yields CASSEAQGPFYGYTF.

In this sample, this clone turned up a few times. The chain recombines TRBV27 with TRBJ2-1; the D gene is possibly TRBD2 (5 bases). The germline gives CDR1 MNHEY, CDR2 SMNVEV (reference sequence). CDR3 size: 15 residues. V gave up 5 bases and J gave up 8 bases, with 19 bases separating them. CDR3 region: CASSKLTRDPDEQFF. For the CDR3, the DNA is TGTGCCAGCAGTAAGCTAACTAGAGACCCCGATGAGCAGTTCTTC.

This chain joins TRBV5-6 and TRBJ1-2, with D possibly being TRBD1 (5 bases). Germline V gives CDR1 SGHDT, CDR2 YYEEEE. CDR3 length equals 17 residues. V dropped 3 bases and J dropped 1 base, with 19 bases sitting between them. In DNA form, the CDR3 reads TGTGCCAGCAGCTGGGTCCCCGAAATACAGGATAACTATGGCTACACCTTC. Translation gives CASSWVPEIQDNYGYTF. Using reference TRBV5-6 and TRBJ1-2 for the parts outside the CDR3, the full variable domain is DAGVTQSPTHLIKTRGQQVTLRCSPKSGHDTVSWYQQALGQGPQFIFQYYEEEERQRGNFPDRFSGHQFPNYSSELNVNALLLGDSALYLCASSWVPEIQDNYGYTFGSGTRLTVV.

V usage is TRBV27 and J usage is TRBJ1-5, with D unclear. V lost 5 bases, J lost 9 bases, and 14 bases lay in between. Germline V gene sequence: CDR1 MNHEY, CDR2 SMNVEV (reference sequence). There are 13 residues in the CDR3. The CDR3 DNA reads TGTGCCAGCAGTGTCGGCCTTAAGCGGCCCCAGCATTTT. This sequence encodes CASSVGLKRPQHF.

The genes are TRBV27 and TRBJ2-3, with D possibly being TRBD2 (6 bases). Per germline, CDR1 MNHEY and CDR2 SMNVEV (reference sequence). The CDR3 loop spans 17 amino acids. The ends were cut back, 0 bases at V and 0 bases at J, with 13 bases in the middle. CDR3 sequence reads: CASSLSPGLSSTDTQYF. The CDR3 coding sequence is TGTGCCAGCAGTTTATCGCCGGGACTCTCTAGCACAGATACGCAGTATTTT.

V usage is TRBV6-5 and J usage is TRBJ1-5; TRBD1 is a possible D gene (5 bases). This CDR3 is built from 14 residues. Germline CDR1 and CDR2: MNHEY and SVGAGI. V was pared by 2 bases and J by 5 bases, with 10 bases between. This CDR3 is CASSYGEGYQPQHF. The CDR3, as DNA: TGTGCCAGCAGTTACGGGGAGGGGTATCAGCCCCAGCATTTT.

The chain couples TRBV5-1 to TRBJ2-5; possible D gene TRBD1, 6 bases. Germline lookup yields CDR1 SGHRS and CDR2 YFSETQ. V was trimmed by 0 bases and J by 1 base, leaving 10 bases between them. The CDR3 totals 15 residues. The CDR3 loop reads CASSLEDSSQETQYF. In DNA, the CDR3 is TGCGCCAGCAGCTTGGAGGACAGTTCCCAAGAGACCCAGTACTTC.

This chain joins TRBV29-1 and TRBJ1-4, with TRBD1 as a possible D gene (5 bases). The CDR3 is made up of 12 amino acids. Germline-derived CDR1 and CDR2 are SQVTM and ANQGSEA. Trimming took off 6 bases at V and 7 bases at J, with 12 bases between the two ends. In nucleotides, the CDR3 is TGCAGCGTGGGGGGGGTGGGTGAAAAACTGTTTTTT. Protein: CSVGGVGEKLFF. The whole variable domain, filled in from reference TRBV29-1 and TRBJ1-4, reads SAVISQKPSRDICQRGTSLTIQCQVDSQVTMMFWYRQQPGQSLTLIATANQGSEATYESGFVIDKFPISRPNLTFSTLTVSNMSPEDSSIYLCSVGGVGEKLFFGSGTQLSVL.